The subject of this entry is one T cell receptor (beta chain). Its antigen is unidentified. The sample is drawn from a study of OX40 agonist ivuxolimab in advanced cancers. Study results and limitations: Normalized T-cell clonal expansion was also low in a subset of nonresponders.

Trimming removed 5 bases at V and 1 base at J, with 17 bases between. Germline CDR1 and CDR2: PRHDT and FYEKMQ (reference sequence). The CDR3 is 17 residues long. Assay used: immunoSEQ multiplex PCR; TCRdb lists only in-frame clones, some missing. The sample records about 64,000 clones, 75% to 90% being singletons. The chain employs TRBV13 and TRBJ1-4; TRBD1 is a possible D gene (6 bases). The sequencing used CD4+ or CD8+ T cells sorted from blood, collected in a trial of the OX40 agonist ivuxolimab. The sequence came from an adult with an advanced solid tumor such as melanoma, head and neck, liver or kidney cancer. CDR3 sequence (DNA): TGTGCCAGCAGCACAACAGGGTGGAAAGGAACTAATGAAAAACTGTTTTTT. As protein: CASSTTGWKGTNEKLFF. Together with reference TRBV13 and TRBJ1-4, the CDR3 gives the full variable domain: AAGVIQSPRHLIKEKRETATLKCYPIPRHDTVYWYQQGPGQDPQFLISFYEKMQSDKGSIPDRFSAQQFSDYHSELNMSSLELGDSALYFCASSTTGWKGTNEKLFFGSGTQLSVL.